The source of this T cell receptor beta chain is a study of OX40 agonist ivuxolimab in advanced cancers. On the study more broadly: Males comprised about 78% of the group, whose mean age was about 61 years (range 23 to 79). Under the entry rules, prior anti-PD-1, anti-PD-L1 or anti-CTLA-4 therapy was allowed, and approximately 40% had some.

V was shortened by 0 bases and J by 4 bases, with 5 bases between the two germline ends. This CDR3 comprises 13 residues. Per the germline V gene, CDR1 is SGDLS and CDR2 is YYNGEE. The assay was immunoSEQ multiplex PCR, and TCRdb's table has in-frame clones only and misses some. The repertoire includes about 14,000 clones, around 80% of them detected once, and around 45% sits in the top ten. V usage is TRBV9 and J usage is TRBJ2-1, with D unclear. Material: CD4+ or CD8+ T cells sorted from blood, obtained in a trial of the OX40 agonist ivuxolimab. The source is an adult with an advanced solid tumor such as melanoma, head and neck, liver or kidney cancer. DNA of the CDR3: TGTGCCAGCAGCGTAGGGCAATACAATGAGCAGTTCTTC. Its translation is CASSVGQYNEQFF.